This entry is about one T cell receptor beta chain. Its specificity is not known. The germline gives CDR1 SQVTM, CDR2 ANQGSEA. CDR3 length: 19 amino acids. The junction had 24 bases not matched to a gene; V was cut back by 6 bases and J by 3 bases. This specimen comes from a study of cytomegalovirus exposure and HLA in healthy donors. Study-level results: Reports indicated that the classifier achieved high specificity and sensitivity in diagnosing cytomegalovirus status. TCR clusters originating in the first cohort tended to co-occur in the 120 validation repertoires, according to a later analysis. The listing of roughly 160 TCR beta chains classed them as cytomegalovirus-associated.

The protocol was immunoSEQ multiplex PCR, while the TCRdb copy is restricted to in-frame clones and leaves out a portion. Of approximately 59,000 clones in the sample, 85% to 95% were seen once. The donors were part of the 120-subject validation cohort, which stood apart from the 666-subject first cohort. This rearrangement joins TRBV29-1 to TRBJ2-3; 7 bases are shared with TRBD1. The clonotype comes from a man younger than 35 in good health and CMV-seropositive. The sequenced material came from PBMCs. Here the CDR3 DNA reads TGCAGCGTCCCAGACCCACGACAGGGAAGGTTCGGTCGAACAGATACGCAGTATTTT. It is translated as CSVPDPRQGRFGRTDTQYF.